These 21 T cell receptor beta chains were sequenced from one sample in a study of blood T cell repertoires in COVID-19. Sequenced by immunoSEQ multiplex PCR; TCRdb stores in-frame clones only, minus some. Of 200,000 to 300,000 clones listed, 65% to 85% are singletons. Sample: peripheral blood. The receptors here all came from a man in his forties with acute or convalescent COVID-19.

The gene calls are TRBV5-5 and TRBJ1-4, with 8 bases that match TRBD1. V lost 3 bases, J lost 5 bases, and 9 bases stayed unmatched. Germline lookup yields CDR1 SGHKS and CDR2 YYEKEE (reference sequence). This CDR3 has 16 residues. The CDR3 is CASSSYQGAVNEKLFF. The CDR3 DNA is TGTGCCAGCAGCTCATACCAGGGGGCGGTGAATGAAAAACTGTTTTTT.

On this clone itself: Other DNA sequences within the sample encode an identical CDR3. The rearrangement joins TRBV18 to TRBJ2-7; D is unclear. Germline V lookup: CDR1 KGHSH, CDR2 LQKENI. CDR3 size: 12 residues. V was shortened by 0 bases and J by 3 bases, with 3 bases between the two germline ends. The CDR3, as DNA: TGTGCCAGCTCACCACCGAGCTACGAGCAGTACTTC. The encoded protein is CASSPPSYEQYF.

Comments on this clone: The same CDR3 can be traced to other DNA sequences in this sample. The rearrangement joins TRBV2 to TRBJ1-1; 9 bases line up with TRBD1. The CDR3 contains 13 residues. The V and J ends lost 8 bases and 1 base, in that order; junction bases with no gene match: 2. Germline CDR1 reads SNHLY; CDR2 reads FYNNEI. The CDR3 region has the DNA TGTGCCAGCTCGGGACAGGGGAACACTGAAGCTTTCTTT. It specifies CASSGQGNTEAFF.

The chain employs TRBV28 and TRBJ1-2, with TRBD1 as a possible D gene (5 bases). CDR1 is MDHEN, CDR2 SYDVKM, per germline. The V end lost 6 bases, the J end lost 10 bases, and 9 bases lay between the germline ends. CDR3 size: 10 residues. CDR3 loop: CASSRRVYTF. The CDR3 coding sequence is TGTGCCAGCAGCCGCAGGGTCTACACCTTC.

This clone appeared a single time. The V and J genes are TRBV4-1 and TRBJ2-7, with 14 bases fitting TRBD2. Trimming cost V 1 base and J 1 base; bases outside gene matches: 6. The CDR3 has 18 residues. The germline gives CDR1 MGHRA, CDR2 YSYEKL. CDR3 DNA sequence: TGCGCCAGCAGCCAAGGCCGGGGACTAGCGGGAGTGTCCTACGAGCAGTACTTC. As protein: CASSQGRGLAGVSYEQYF.

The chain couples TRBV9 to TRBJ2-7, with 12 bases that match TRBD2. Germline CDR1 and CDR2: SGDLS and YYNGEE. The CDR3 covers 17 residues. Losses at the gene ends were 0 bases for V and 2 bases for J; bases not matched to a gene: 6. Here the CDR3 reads CASSVGLAGGLTYEQYF. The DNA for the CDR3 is TGTGCCAGCAGCGTAGGGCTAGCGGGAGGGCTTACCTACGAGCAGTACTTC.

CDR3 amino acids: CASSPGTGNWNTEAFF. In DNA, the CDR3 is TGCGCCAGCAGCCCAGGGACAGGGAATTGGAACACTGAAGCTTTCTTT. The chain has TRBV5-1 and TRBJ1-1; 9 bases are shared with TRBD1. The CDR3 contains 16 residues. V was pared by 4 bases and J by 1 base, with 8 bases of the junction left unmatched. CDR1 and CDR2 from the germline V gene are SGHRS and YFSETQ.

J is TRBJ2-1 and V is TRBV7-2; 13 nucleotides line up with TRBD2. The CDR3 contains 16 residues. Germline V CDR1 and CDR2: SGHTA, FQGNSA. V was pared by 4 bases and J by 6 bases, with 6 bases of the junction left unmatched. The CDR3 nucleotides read TGTGCCAGCAGCTGGCCGGGACTAGCGGGATTCAATGAGCAGTTCTTC. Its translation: CASSWPGLAGFNEQFF.

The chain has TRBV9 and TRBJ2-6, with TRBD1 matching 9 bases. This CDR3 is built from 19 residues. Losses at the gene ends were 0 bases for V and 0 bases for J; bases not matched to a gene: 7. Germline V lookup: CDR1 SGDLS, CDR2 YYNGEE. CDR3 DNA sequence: TGTGCCAGCAGCGTAGCGGGACAGGGAACCAGCTCTGGGGCCAACGTCCTGACTTTC. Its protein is CASSVAGQGTSSGANVLTF.

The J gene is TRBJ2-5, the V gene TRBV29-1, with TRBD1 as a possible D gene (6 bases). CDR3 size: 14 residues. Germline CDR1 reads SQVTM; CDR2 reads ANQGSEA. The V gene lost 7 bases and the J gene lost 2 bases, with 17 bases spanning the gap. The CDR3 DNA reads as TGCAGCGCCCCTGATCAAGGGACACAAGAGACCCAGTACTTC. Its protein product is CSAPDQGTQETQYF.

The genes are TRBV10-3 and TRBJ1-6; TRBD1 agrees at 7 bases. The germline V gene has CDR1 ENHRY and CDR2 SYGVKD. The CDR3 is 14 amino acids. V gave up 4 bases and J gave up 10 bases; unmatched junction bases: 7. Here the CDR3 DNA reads TGTGCCATCAGTGCTGACAGGGATGGGTCACCCCTCCACTTT. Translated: CAISADRDGSPLHF.

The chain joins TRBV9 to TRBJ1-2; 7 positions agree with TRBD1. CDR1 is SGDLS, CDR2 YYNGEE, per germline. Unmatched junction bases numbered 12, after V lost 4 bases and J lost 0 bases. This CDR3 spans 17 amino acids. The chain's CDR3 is CASSSSRDRDSNYGYTF. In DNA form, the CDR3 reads TGTGCCAGCAGCTCAAGTCGGGACAGAGATTCTAACTATGGCTACACCTTC.

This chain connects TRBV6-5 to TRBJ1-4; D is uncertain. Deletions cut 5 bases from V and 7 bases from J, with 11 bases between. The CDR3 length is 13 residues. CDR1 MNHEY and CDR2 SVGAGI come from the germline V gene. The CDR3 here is CASSRPNSEKLFF. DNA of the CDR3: TGTGCCAGCAGTCGCCCCAATAGTGAAAAACTGTTTTTT.

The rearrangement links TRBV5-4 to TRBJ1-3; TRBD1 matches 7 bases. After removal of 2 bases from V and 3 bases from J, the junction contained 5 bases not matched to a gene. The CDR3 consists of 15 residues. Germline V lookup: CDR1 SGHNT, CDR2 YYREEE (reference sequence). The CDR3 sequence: CASSLWTGVGNTIYF. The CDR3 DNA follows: TGTGCCAGCAGCTTATGGACAGGAGTTGGAAACACCATATATTTT.

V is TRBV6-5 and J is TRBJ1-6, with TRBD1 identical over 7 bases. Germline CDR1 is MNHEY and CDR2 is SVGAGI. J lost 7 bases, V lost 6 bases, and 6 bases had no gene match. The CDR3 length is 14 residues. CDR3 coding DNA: TGTGCCAGCAGGTACGACAGGGAAAATTCACCCCTCCACTTT. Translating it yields CASRYDRENSPLHF.

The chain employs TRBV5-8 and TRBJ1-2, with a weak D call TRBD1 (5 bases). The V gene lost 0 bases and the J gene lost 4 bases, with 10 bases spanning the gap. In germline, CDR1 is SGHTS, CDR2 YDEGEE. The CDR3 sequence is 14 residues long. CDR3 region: CASSLEQALYGYTF. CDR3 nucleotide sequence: TGTGCCAGCAGCTTGGAACAGGCCCTCTATGGCTACACCTTC. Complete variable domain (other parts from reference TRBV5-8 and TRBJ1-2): EAGVTQSPTHLIKTRGQQATLRCSPISGHTSVYWYQQALGLGLQFLLWYDEGEERNRGNFPPRFSGRQFPNYSSELNVNALELEDSALYLCASSLEQALYGYTFGSGTRLTVV.

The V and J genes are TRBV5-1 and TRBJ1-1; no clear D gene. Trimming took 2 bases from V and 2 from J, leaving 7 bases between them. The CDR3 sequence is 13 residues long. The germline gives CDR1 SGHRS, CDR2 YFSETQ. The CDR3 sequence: CASSFGRNTEAFF. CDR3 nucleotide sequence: TGCGCCAGCAGCTTTGGTAGAAACACTGAAGCTTTCTTT.

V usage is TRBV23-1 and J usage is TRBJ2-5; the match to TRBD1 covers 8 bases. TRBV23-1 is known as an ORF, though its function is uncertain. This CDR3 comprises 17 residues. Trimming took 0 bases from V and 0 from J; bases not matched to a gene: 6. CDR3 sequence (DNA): TGCGCCAGCAGTCAATCGGGACAGGAGCTGTACCAAGAGACCCAGTACTTC. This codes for CASSQSGQELYQETQYF.

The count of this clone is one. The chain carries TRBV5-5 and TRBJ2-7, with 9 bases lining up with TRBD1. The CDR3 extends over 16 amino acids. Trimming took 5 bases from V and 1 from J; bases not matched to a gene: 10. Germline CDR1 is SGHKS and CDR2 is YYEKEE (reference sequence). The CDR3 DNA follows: TGTGCCAGCAGGCCACCTACAGGGGGCCAGTCCTACGAGCAGTACTTC. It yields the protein CASRPPTGGQSYEQYF.

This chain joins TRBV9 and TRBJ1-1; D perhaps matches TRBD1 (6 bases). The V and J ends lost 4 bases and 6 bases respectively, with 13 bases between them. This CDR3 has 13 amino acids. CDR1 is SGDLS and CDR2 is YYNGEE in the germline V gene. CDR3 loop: CASSTLDRAEAFF. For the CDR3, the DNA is TGTGCCAGCAGCACCCTGGACAGAGCTGAAGCTTTCTTT.

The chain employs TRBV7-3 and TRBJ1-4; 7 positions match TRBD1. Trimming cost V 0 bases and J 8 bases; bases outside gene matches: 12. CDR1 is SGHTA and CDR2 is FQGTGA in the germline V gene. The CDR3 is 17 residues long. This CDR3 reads CASSLTYRQGSREKLFF. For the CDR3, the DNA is TGTGCCAGCAGCTTAACGTACCGACAGGGCTCGCGGGAAAAACTGTTTTTT.